Below are 18 T cell receptor beta chains sequenced from a single sample in a study of T cell changes during pregnancy in multiple sclerosis. Repertoires were generated with immunoSEQ multiplex PCR, while TCRdb's copy carries only in-frame clones and drops some. The sample lists around 70,000 clones, around 94% occurring once. Sequencing was performed on peripheral blood, taken in the third trimester of pregnancy. The origin of the receptors is a female donor with multiple sclerosis, enrolled in a pregnancy study.

CDR3 residues: CASSPQRGGYNEQFF. The DNA of the CDR3 is TGCGCCAGCAGCCCTCAGCGGGGGGGCTACAATGAGCAGTTCTTC. The chain recombines TRBV4-3 with TRBJ2-1; 10 bases are shared with TRBD2. The germline gives CDR1 LGHNA, CDR2 YSLEER. The CDR3 contains 15 residues. Trimming took 4 bases from V and 3 from J; bases not matched to a gene: 3.

This chain joins TRBV5-6 and TRBJ1-2, with 11 bases identical to TRBD1. The length of the CDR3 is 15 residues. J was trimmed by 6 bases and V by 3 bases; bases with no gene match: 7. Germline V gene lookup returns CDR1 SGHDT and CDR2 YYEEEE. The CDR3 nucleotides read TGTGCCAGCAGCTCACCCGGGACAGGGGGGCATGGCTACACCTTC. Translation: CASSSPGTGGHGYTF.

V usage is TRBV19 and J usage is TRBJ2-1; TRBD1 matches 9 bases. This CDR3 has 16 amino acids. CDR1 is LNHDA, CDR2 SQIVND, per germline (reference sequence). Trimming cost V 5 bases and J 9 bases; bases outside gene matches: 14. CDR3 sequence reads: CASSLLLGQGFGEQFF. The CDR3 nucleotides are TGTGCCAGTAGTCTGCTTCTGGGACAGGGTTTCGGTGAGCAGTTCTTC.

This chain uses TRBV7-9 with TRBJ1-1; D is ambiguous. Germline V gene data show CDR1 as SEHNR and CDR2 as FQNEAQ (reference sequence). Deletions cut 4 bases from V and 0 bases from J, with 15 bases between. The CDR3 has 16 amino acids. The CDR3 loop reads CASSSRTKNMNTEAFF. The DNA for the CDR3 is TGTGCCAGCAGCTCAAGAACTAAAAATATGAACACTGAAGCTTTCTTT.

V gene TRBV5-6 combines with J gene TRBJ1-1; D may be TRBD1 (6 bases). Deletions cut 2 bases from V and 6 bases from J, with 20 bases between. CDR1 is SGHDT, CDR2 YYEEEE, per germline. The CDR3 has 16 amino acids. The CDR3 DNA sequence: TGTGCCAGCAGCTTCCCGGGACATGGGCCCCTTCCTGAAGCTTTCTTT. Amino acids: CASSFPGHGPLPEAFF.

The chain employs TRBV2 and TRBJ2-1; possible D gene TRBD1, 5 bases. The CDR3 runs to 15 residues. Looked up from germline, CDR1 is SNHLY and CDR2 is FYNNEI. The V and J ends lost 3 bases and 1 base respectively, with 10 bases between them. In nucleotides, the CDR3 is TGTGCCAGCAGTGAGCAGGGAAAATCCTACAATGAGCAGTTCTTC. This translates into CASSEQGKSYNEQFF.

This clone was seen just once. V and J are TRBV30 and TRBJ2-3, with TRBD2 identical over 11 bases. CDR3 length: 18 amino acids. V lost 0 bases and J lost 2; bases outside the gene matches: 10. Germline CDR1 GTSNPN, CDR2 SVGIG (reference sequence). The CDR3 DNA reads TGTGCCTGGAGTGTAATTAGCCTAGCGGGGGGACCCACAGATACGCAGTATTTT. This gives the protein CAWSVISLAGGPTDTQYF.

The rearrangement uses TRBV7-2 and TRBJ2-7, with 9 bases matching TRBD1. CDR1 and CDR2 (germline): SGHTA, FQGNSA. This CDR3 comprises 15 residues. The V segment lost 3 bases and the J segment 6 bases; nucleotides outside the gene matches: 9. DNA for the CDR3: TGTGCCAGCAGCTTCCCCGGGACAGGGAGCGGCGAGCAGTACTTC. It translates to CASSFPGTGSGEQYF.

This chain links TRBV18 with TRBJ1-1; 7 bases fit TRBD1. V lost 5 bases, J lost 5 bases, and 5 bases stayed unmatched. Per germline, CDR1 KGHSH and CDR2 LQKENI. The CDR3 extends over 13 amino acids. Here the CDR3 reads CASSSQGGTEAFF. The CDR3 DNA reads TGTGCCAGCTCAAGCCAGGGGGGAACTGAAGCTTTCTTT.

The chain combines TRBV7-2 with TRBJ1-2; D is ambiguous. Deletions cut 2 bases from V and 4 bases from J, with 11 bases between. In germline, CDR1 is SGHTA, CDR2 FQGNSA. The CDR3 is 14 residues long. CDR3 in DNA: TGTGCCAGCAGCTTACGAGTAGACTCCTATGGCTACACCTTC. Protein: CASSLRVDSYGYTF.

This rearrangement joins TRBV11-2 to TRBJ2-5, with 8 bases fitting TRBD2. This CDR3 region has 17 residues. The germline V gene encodes CDR1 SGHAT and CDR2 FQNNGV. Trimming at V came to 1 base and at J to 1 base, leaving 8 bases not matched to a gene. The CDR3 sequence is CASSLGSGGGIQETQYF. DNA for the CDR3: TGTGCCAGCAGCTTAGGGTCCGGCGGGGGGATCCAAGAGACCCAGTACTTC.

The chain uses TRBV6-4 and TRBJ2-7; D is ambiguous. Trimming pared 5 bases from V and 1 base from J, leaving 3 bases between. Germline V lookup: CDR1 MRHNA, CDR2 SNTAGT. This CDR3 spans 11 amino acids. The CDR3 reads CASSPSYEQYF. CDR3 in DNA: TGTGCCAGCAGTCCTTCCTACGAGCAGTACTTC.

This clone appeared a single time. The rearrangement uses TRBV19 and TRBJ2-7; D might be TRBD2 (5 bases). V was clipped by 8 bases and J by 3 bases, with 14 bases between them. The CDR3 totals 13 residues. Germline V gene lookup returns CDR1 LNHDA and CDR2 SQIVND (reference sequence). CDR3 sequence (DNA): TGTGCCAGTTCTCGAGGAGGAAACTACGAGCAGTACTTC. Translating it yields CASSRGGNYEQYF.

V usage is TRBV7-2 and J usage is TRBJ1-3; possibly TRBD1 for D (5 bases). CDR1 SGHTA and CDR2 FQGNSA come from the germline V gene. V lost 4 bases, J lost 0 bases, and 19 bases lay in between. The length of the CDR3 is 18 residues. Written as DNA, the CDR3 is TGTGCCAGCAGCTCGACAGCAATGTTTCTACGCTCTGGAAACACCATATATTTT. Translating it yields CASSSTAMFLRSGNTIYF. The full variable domain, completed using reference TRBV7-2 and TRBJ1-3, is GAGVSQSPSNKVTEKGKDVELRCDPISGHTALYWYRQSLGQGLEFLIYFQGNSAPDKSGLPSDRFSAERTGGSVSTLTIQRTQQEDSAVYLCASSSTAMFLRSGNTIYFGEGSWLTVV.

This rearrangement joins TRBV4-3 to TRBJ2-3; 11 bases are a match to TRBD1. The germline CDR1 and CDR2 sequences are LGHNA and YSLEER. This CDR3 has 16 residues. V trimming: 1 base; J trimming: 4 bases; junction bases outside the gene matches: 4. CDR3 in amino acids: CASSQVRGQGADTQYF. The CDR3 bases are TGCGCCAGCAGCCAAGTTAGGGGACAGGGGGCAGATACGCAGTATTTT.

This clone has just a few counts. The rearrangement joins TRBV5-8 to TRBJ1-2; 7 bases line up with TRBD1. The CDR3 consists of 13 residues. J gave up 8 bases and V 4 bases, and 8 bases lay outside the gene matches. Germline V CDR1 and CDR2: SGHTS, YDEGEE. CDR3 in amino acids: CASSPDRVGGYTF. DNA for the CDR3: TGTGCCAGCAGCCCCGACAGGGTTGGGGGCTACACCTTC.

This clone was seen once. The chain recombines TRBV5-1 with TRBJ1-6; the D gene is possibly TRBD1 (6 bases). CDR1 and CDR2 (germline): SGHRS, YFSETQ. The length of the CDR3 is 16 residues. V was pared by 0 bases and J by 2 bases, with 9 bases between. CDR3 protein: CASSLEGVTYNSPLHF. CDR3 sequence (DNA): TGCGCCAGCAGCTTGGAGGGGGTAACCTATAATTCACCCCTCCACTTT.

The rearrangement uses TRBV7-3 and TRBJ2-5, with D perhaps TRBD1 (6 bases). The CDR3 is 14 residues long. The V end was cut by 0 bases, the J end by 5 bases, with 10 bases between. Per the germline V gene, CDR1 is SGHTA and CDR2 is FQGTGA. The CDR3 is CASSLTGGSETQYF. CDR3 DNA sequence: TGTGCCAGCAGCTTAACTGGGGGCAGCGAGACCCAGTACTTC.